The 18 T cell receptor beta chains below all came from one sample that was sequenced in a study of blood T cell repertoires in COVID-19. Assay used: immunoSEQ multiplex PCR; TCRdb lists only in-frame clones, some missing. The repertoire holds around 250,000 clones, with 85% to 90% as singletons. The source material was PBMCs or T cells enriched from blood (not recorded which). These receptors originate from a man in his forties or fifties who had been exposed to COVID-19.

The chain has TRBV11-2 and TRBJ2-2, with D possibly TRBD2 on 6 matching bases. The CDR3 extends over 13 amino acids. Trimming stripped 5 bases from V and 5 bases from J, with 9 bases between. CDR1 SGHAT and CDR2 FQNNGV come from the germline V gene. The CDR3 DNA is TGTGCCAGCAGCCCACGGGGGACCGGGGAGCTGTTTTTT. Encoded protein: CASSPRGTGELFF.

This chain links TRBV9 with TRBJ1-1; TRBD1 matches at 12 bases. CDR1 and CDR2 (germline): SGDLS, YYNGEE. The junction had 11 bases not matched to a gene; V was cut back by 3 bases and J by 5 bases. The CDR3 runs 17 residues. The CDR3 here is CASSASGTGGLGTEAFF. Here the CDR3 DNA reads TGTGCCAGCAGCGCATCAGGGACAGGGGGCTTGGGAACTGAAGCTTTCTTT.

This clone was detected once. This sequence joins TRBV5-1 and TRBJ2-7, with 7 bases aligning to TRBD1. Looked up from germline, CDR1 is SGHRS and CDR2 is YFSETQ. The junction had 2 bases not matched to a gene; V was cut back by 0 bases and J by 2 bases. CDR3 length equals 14 residues. CDR3 loop: CASSLVQGPYEQYF. Here the CDR3 DNA reads TGCGCCAGCAGCTTGGTACAGGGGCCCTACGAGCAGTACTTC.

The J gene is TRBJ1-5, the V gene TRBV27; D is perhaps TRBD1 (6 bases). CDR3 length equals 15 residues. Trimming stripped 6 bases from V and 0 bases from J, with 12 bases between. Per the germline V gene, CDR1 is MNHEY and CDR2 is SMNVEV (reference sequence). The CDR3: CASRPGQISNQPQHF. The CDR3 DNA sequence: TGTGCCAGCAGGCCTGGACAGATTAGCAATCAGCCCCAGCATTTT.

The chain links TRBV4-1 to TRBJ1-3; D uncertain. The CDR3 runs to 13 residues. V lost 9 bases to trimming and J lost 2 bases, with 11 bases between them. From germline, CDR1 is MGHRA and CDR2 YSYEKL. The CDR3 loop reads CASTLEPGNTIYF. CDR3 nucleotides: TGCGCCAGTACATTGGAGCCTGGAAACACCATATATTTT.

The rearrangement uses TRBV29-1 and TRBJ2-2, with TRBD1 identical over 8 bases. This CDR3 is built from 16 residues. Germline trimming cut 2 bases from V and 6 bases from J; bases unmatched to any gene: 11. In germline, CDR1 is SQVTM, CDR2 ANQGSEA. For the CDR3, the DNA is TGCAGCGTTGAAAGATACCGGGACAGGTTTTCCGGGGAGCTGTTTTTT. As protein: CSVERYRDRFSGELFF.

This clone was seen many times. The V and J genes are TRBV18 and TRBJ1-3; the D gene is possibly TRBD1 (5 bases). This CDR3 spans 17 amino acids. Trimming left V 5 bases short and J 0 bases short, with 17 bases between. Germline values: CDR1 KGHSH, CDR2 LQKENI. As DNA, the CDR3 is TGTGCCAGCTCAACCCGGCAGCCGGACATCTCTGGAAACACCATATATTTT. This sequence encodes CASSTRQPDISGNTIYF.

The chain links TRBV5-4 to TRBJ1-4, with D maybe TRBD1 (6 bases). Germline values: CDR1 SGHNT, CDR2 YYREEE (reference sequence). The CDR3 extends over 16 amino acids. V shed 1 base and J shed 0 bases, with 10 bases lying between them. CDR3 coding DNA: TGTGCCAGCAGCTTGTCTACAGGGCCAACTAATGAAAAACTGTTTTTT. This codes for CASSLSTGPTNEKLFF.

This sequence joins TRBV2 and TRBJ1-1, with a weak D call TRBD1 (5 bases). Germline CDR1 SNHLY, CDR2 FYNNEI. This CDR3 contains 13 residues. V lost 6 bases to trimming and J lost 8 bases, with 16 bases between them. In DNA, the CDR3 is TGTGCCAGCAGGGACACACCAATTCGAGAAGCTTTCTTT. Its protein is CASRDTPIREAFF.

Only one count was recorded for this clone. The J gene is TRBJ1-2, the V gene TRBV12-2. TRBV12-2 is given as a pseudogene. The CDR3 contains 15 residues. CDR3 coding DNA: TGTGCAAGTCGCTTAGTTAAGGAGGAGAACTATGGCTACACCTTC. As protein: CASRLVKEENYGYTF.

The J gene is TRBJ2-3, the V gene TRBV9; no definite D call. This CDR3 comprises 14 residues. The ends were cut back, 4 bases at V and 0 bases at J, with 9 bases in the middle. The germline V gene encodes CDR1 SGDLS and CDR2 YYNGEE. Written as DNA, the CDR3 is TGTGCCAGCAGCCAGCGTCCTAGCACAGATACGCAGTATTTT. Amino acids: CASSQRPSTDTQYF.

The chain joins TRBV9 to TRBJ1-1; D unclear. V gave up 0 bases and J gave up 5 bases, with 11 bases separating them. Per the germline V gene, CDR1 is SGDLS and CDR2 is YYNGEE. The CDR3 runs to 14 residues. The DNA for the CDR3 is TGTGCCAGCAGCGTAGCTTCCGGGAATACTGAAGCTTTCTTT. Protein product: CASSVASGNTEAFF.

V gene TRBV6-6 combines with J gene TRBJ2-1; TRBD2 matches 8 bases. The germline V gene encodes CDR1 MNHNY and CDR2 SVGAGI (reference sequence). This CDR3 has 15 amino acids. The J segment lost 7 bases and the V segment lost 6 bases, leaving 11 bases of the junction unmatched. Written as DNA, the CDR3 is TGTGCCAGCAGCCCCTTAGCGGGATATTGGAATGAGCAGTTCTTC. This sequence encodes CASSPLAGYWNEQFF.

The rearrangement links TRBV10-3 to TRBJ2-1; 7 bases are shared with TRBD1. The ends lost 5 bases at V and 8 bases at J; junction bases unmatched: 3. The CDR3 length is 12 residues. CDR1 ENHRY and CDR2 SYGVKD come from the germline V gene. The CDR3 bases are TGTGCCATCAGTAACAGGGGCTATGAGCAGTTCTTC. As protein: CAISNRGYEQFF.

V is TRBV9 and J is TRBJ2-3; TRBD1 matches 7 bases. Trimming took 4 bases from V and 2 from J; bases not matched to a gene: 7. The length of the CDR3 is 15 residues. In germline, CDR1 is SGDLS, CDR2 YYNGEE. CDR3 region: CASSPREGATDTQYF. DNA of the CDR3: TGTGCCAGCAGCCCGAGAGAGGGGGCCACAGATACGCAGTATTTT.

This clone was counted once. The V call is TRBV7-9, the J call TRBJ1-2, with D possibly matching TRBD1 (5 bases). The CDR3 consists of 15 residues. Deletions cut 6 bases from V and 1 base from J, with 15 bases between. Germline CDR1 is SEHNR and CDR2 is FQNEAQ (reference sequence). The CDR3 reads CASSFRRTFNYGYTF. CDR3 DNA: TGTGCCAGCAGTTTCAGGCGGACATTTAACTATGGCTACACCTTC. The whole variable domain, remainder taken from reference TRBV7-9 and TRBJ1-2, is DTGVSQNPRHKITKRGQNVTFRCDPISEHNRLYWYRQTLGQGPEFLTYFQNEAQLEKSRLLSDRFSAERPKGSFSTLEIQRTEQGDSAMYLCASSFRRTFNYGYTFGSGTRLTVV.

This rearrangement joins TRBV2 to TRBJ1-1, with D hard to call. V was cut by 4 bases and J by 3 bases, with 12 bases left in between. The CDR3 consists of 14 residues. Looked up from germline, CDR1 is SNHLY and CDR2 is FYNNEI. CDR3 in amino acids: CASSAMGMHTEAFF. The CDR3 nucleotides are TGTGCCAGCAGTGCCATGGGCATGCACACTGAAGCTTTCTTT.

The chain has TRBV6-5 and TRBJ2-3; 9 bases are shared with TRBD1. The germline V gene encodes CDR1 MNHEY and CDR2 SVGAGI. J lost 5 bases, V lost 7 bases, and 7 bases had no gene match. This CDR3 is 14 amino acids long. DNA for the CDR3: TGTGCCAGCACCCGGACAGGGGCGGGAGATACGCAGTATTTT. Its translation: CASTRTGAGDTQYF.